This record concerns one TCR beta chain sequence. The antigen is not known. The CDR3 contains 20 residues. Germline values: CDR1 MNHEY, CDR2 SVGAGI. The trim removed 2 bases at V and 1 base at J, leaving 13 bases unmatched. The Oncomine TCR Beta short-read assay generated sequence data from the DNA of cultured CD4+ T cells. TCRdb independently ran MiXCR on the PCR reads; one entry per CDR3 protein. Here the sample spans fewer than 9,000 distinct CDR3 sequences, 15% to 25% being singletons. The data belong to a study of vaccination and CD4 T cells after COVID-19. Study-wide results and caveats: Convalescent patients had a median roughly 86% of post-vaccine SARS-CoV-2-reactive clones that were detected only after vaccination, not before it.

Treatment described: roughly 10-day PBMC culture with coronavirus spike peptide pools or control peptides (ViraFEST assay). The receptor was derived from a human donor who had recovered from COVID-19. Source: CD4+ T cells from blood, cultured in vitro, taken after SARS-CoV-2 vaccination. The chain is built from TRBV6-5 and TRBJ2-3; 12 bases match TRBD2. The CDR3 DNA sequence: TGTGCCAGCAGTTACGTGGGACTAGCGGGTCCCAACCGGGGCACAGATACGCAGTATTTT. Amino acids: CASSYVGLAGPNRGTDTQYF.